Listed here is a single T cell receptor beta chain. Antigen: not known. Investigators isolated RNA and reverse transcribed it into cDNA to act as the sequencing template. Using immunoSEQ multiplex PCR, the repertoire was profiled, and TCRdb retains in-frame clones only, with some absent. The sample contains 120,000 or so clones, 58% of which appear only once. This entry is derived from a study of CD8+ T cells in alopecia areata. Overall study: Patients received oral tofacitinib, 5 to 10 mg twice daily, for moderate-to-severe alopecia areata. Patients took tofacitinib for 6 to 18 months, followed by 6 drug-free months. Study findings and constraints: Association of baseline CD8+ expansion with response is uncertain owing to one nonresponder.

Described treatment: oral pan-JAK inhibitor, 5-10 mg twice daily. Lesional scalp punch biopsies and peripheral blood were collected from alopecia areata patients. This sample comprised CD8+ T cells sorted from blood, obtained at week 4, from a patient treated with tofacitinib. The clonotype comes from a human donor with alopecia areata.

The CDR3 sequence: CSVEDGQGAETQYF. In DNA form, the CDR3 reads TGCAGCGTTGAAGACGGACAGGGGGCGGAGACCCAGTACTTC. The chain is built from TRBV29-1 and TRBJ2-5; 11 nucleotides match TRBD1. With 0 bases clipped from V and 5 bases from J, the junction kept 2 bases outside the gene matches. CDR1 is SQVTM and CDR2 is ANQGSEA in the germline V gene. The CDR3 runs 14 residues.